This is a list of T cell receptor beta chains from one sample in a study of prognosis after radiotherapy for stage I lung cancer. TCRdb passed the multiplex PCR reads through MiXCR, listing each CDR3 protein once. The sample lists around 20,000 distinct CDR3 sequences; around 52% were seen once. The sample consisted of PBMCs, taken before or after stereotactic body radiation therapy (not recorded which). The receptors come from a donor older than 45 with non-small cell lung cancer. Both conserved end residues are part of each CDR3. D genes are given only for firm matches. Part of the rows lack a size; the others show once, few, many or a class for expanded clones.

V gene: TRBV6-4; J gene: TRBJ2-7; clone size: .; D gene: .; CDR3 DNA: TGTGCCAGCAGCCCGGGAAAGGGGAGTTACGAGCAGTACTTC; CDR3 protein: CASSPGKGSYEQYF
V gene: TRBV7-2; J gene: TRBJ2-7; clone size: medium-sized; D gene: TRBD2; CDR3 DNA: TGTGCCAGCAGCTCGACTAGCGTTAACCGCGAGCAGTACTTC; CDR3 protein: CASSSTSVNREQYF
V gene: TRBV2; J gene: TRBJ1-1; clone size: many; D gene: .; CDR3 DNA: TGTGCCAGCAGTGGTTCCTTCGGGGGGGCGAAGGGGACTGAAGCTTTCTTT; CDR3 protein: CASSGSFGGAKGTEAFF
V gene: TRBV20-1; J gene: TRBJ1-3; clone size: .; D gene: .; CDR3 DNA: TGCAGTGCTCAGGAATTCAGGGCAAACACCATATATTTT; CDR3 protein: CSAQEFRANTIYF
V gene: TRBV6-2/TRBV6-3; J gene: TRBJ2-3; clone size: .; D gene: TRBD2; CDR3 DNA: TGTGCCAGCAGGGCTAGCGGGGTTCAAGTCGATACGCAGTATTTT; CDR3 protein: CASRASGVQVDTQYF
V gene: TRBV11-2; J gene: TRBJ2-7; clone size: .; D gene: .; CDR3 DNA: TGTGCCAGCAGCCCGCTGGCCCGCAGGGGGGTTTACGAGCAGTACTTC; CDR3 protein: CASSPLARRGVYEQYF
V gene: TRBV10-3; J gene: TRBJ2-7; clone size: .; D gene: .; CDR3 DNA: TGTGCCATCAGTGCCTCATCGTCCCTCGAGCAGTACTTC; CDR3 protein: CAISASSSLEQYF
V gene: TRBV7-2; J gene: TRBJ1-2; clone size: .; D gene: .; CDR3 DNA: TGTGCCAGCAGCTCCCAGGTGGCCGTTTCCGATGGCTACACCTTC; CDR3 protein: CASSSQVAVSDGYTF
V gene: TRBV20-1; J gene: TRBJ2-7; clone size: many; D gene: .; CDR3 DNA: TGCAGTGCTAGGACGGGGGCCTCCTACGAGCAGTACTTC; CDR3 protein: CSARTGASYEQYF
V gene: TRBV20-1; J gene: TRBJ2-3; clone size: .; D gene: TRBD2; CDR3 DNA: TGCAGTGCGCATCCCCCAGCGGGGGACCGGAGCACAGATACGCAGTATTTT; CDR3 protein: CSAHPPAGDRSTDTQYF
V gene: TRBV6-6; J gene: TRBJ2-1; clone size: .; D gene: TRBD1; CDR3 DNA: TGTGCCAGCATTTACTCGTCCGGGACAGGGGGAGATGAGCAGTTCTTC; CDR3 protein: CASIYSSGTGGDEQFF
V gene: TRBV5-1; J gene: TRBJ2-1; clone size: medium-sized; D gene: .; CDR3 DNA: TGCGCCAGCAGCTTGGAGGCCGTTGGGACCTACAATGAGCAGTTCTTC; CDR3 protein: CASSLEAVGTYNEQFF
V gene: TRBV6-1; J gene: TRBJ2-7; clone size: .; D gene: .; CDR3 DNA: TGCGCCAGCAGTGGCACAGTGGGCTACGAGCAGTACTTC; CDR3 protein: CASSGTVGYEQYF
V gene: TRBV20-1; J gene: TRBJ1-1; clone size: many; D gene: TRBD1; CDR3 DNA: TGCAGTGCTAGGCCGGGACAGGGCATGAACACTGAAGCTTTCTTT; CDR3 protein: CSARPGQGMNTEAFF
V gene: TRBV10-3; J gene: TRBJ2-1; clone size: many; D gene: TRBD2; CDR3 DNA: TGTGCCATCAGTCCTTCTAGCGGTTCCTACAATGAGCAGTTCTTC; CDR3 protein: CAISPSSGSYNEQFF
V gene: TRBV7-6; J gene: TRBJ2-1; clone size: .; D gene: TRBD2; CDR3 DNA: TGTGCCAGCAGCTTCATAGCGGGAGGGCATAGCTCCTACAATGAGCAGTTCTTC; CDR3 protein: CASSFIAGGHSSYNEQFF
V gene: TRBV11-2; J gene: TRBJ2-7; clone size: .; D gene: .; CDR3 DNA: TGTGCCAGCAGCACCTTTAGCGGAAGCTCCTACGAGCAGTACTTC; CDR3 protein: CASSTFSGSSYEQYF
V gene: TRBV7-9; J gene: TRBJ2-3; clone size: .; D gene: .; CDR3 DNA: TGTGCCAGCAGCACTGGTCATGGGACATGGGCGTTGGCAGATACGCAGTATTTT; CDR3 protein: CASSTGHGTWALADTQYF
V gene: TRBV6-4; J gene: TRBJ1-2; clone size: .; D gene: TRBD1; CDR3 DNA: TGTGCCAGCAGTGAGGGGACAGGGGACGGCTACACCTTC; CDR3 protein: CASSEGTGDGYTF
V gene: TRBV12-3/TRBV12-4; J gene: TRBJ2-2; clone size: .; D gene: .; CDR3 DNA: TGTGCCAGCACCATCTCAGCGTGGGATAGCATCGGCGCCGGGGAGCTGTTTTTT; CDR3 protein: CASTISAWDSIGAGELFF
V gene: TRBV9; J gene: TRBJ1-4; clone size: .; D gene: TRBD1; CDR3 DNA: TGTGCCAGCAGCGCCACAGCGGGACAGGGGGGAGAAAAACTGTTTTTT; CDR3 protein: CASSATAGQGGEKLFF
V gene: TRBV11-2; J gene: TRBJ2-5; clone size: many; D gene: TRBD2; CDR3 DNA: TGTGCCAGCAGCTCCGGGACTAGGACCGGAGAGACCCAGTACTTC; CDR3 protein: CASSSGTRTGETQYF
V gene: TRBV15; J gene: TRBJ2-5; clone size: many; D gene: .; CDR3 DNA: TGTGCCACCAGCAGAGGACAGCAAGAGACCCAGTACTTC; CDR3 protein: CATSRGQQETQYF
V gene: TRBV12-3/TRBV12-4; J gene: TRBJ1-2; clone size: many; D gene: .; CDR3 DNA: TGTGCCAGCAGTAGGGTTTGGGGAGGTGGCTACACCTTC; CDR3 protein: CASSRVWGGGYTF
V gene: TRBV7-3; J gene: TRBJ2-2; clone size: .; D gene: TRBD2; CDR3 DNA: TGTGCCAGCAGCGTTCCGGGGACTAGCGTTAGAGTTGCCGGGGAGCTGTTTTTT; CDR3 protein: CASSVPGTSVRVAGELFF
V gene: TRBV5-6; J gene: TRBJ2-1; clone size: once; D gene: .; CDR3 DNA: TGTGCCAGCAGCTTGTCTCGGGTATCGGGAGTGTACAATGAGCAGTTCTTC; CDR3 protein: CASSLSRVSGVYNEQFF
V gene: TRBV12-5; J gene: TRBJ1-1; clone size: many; D gene: .; CDR3 DNA: TGTGCTAGTGGTTTTGTGCCTGACGGGACCCTGAACACTGAAGCTTTCTTT; CDR3 protein: CASGFVPDGTLNTEAFF
V gene: TRBV28; J gene: TRBJ2-5; clone size: many; D gene: TRBD2; CDR3 DNA: TGTGCCAGCAGCCGCCGGGGGGGGTGGACCCAGTACTTC; CDR3 protein: CASSRRGGWTQYF
V gene: TRBV2; J gene: TRBJ2-1; clone size: .; D gene: .; CDR3 DNA: TGTGCCAGCAGGCAGTCGGACTACAATGAGCAGTTCTTC; CDR3 protein: CASRQSDYNEQFF